This paragraph reports one TCR beta chain. Its antigen is still unknown. The sample comes from a study of beta chain features in type 1 diabetes. General study points: Amplification by PCR could prefer shorter templates, with the same effect in patients and controls.

Trimming at V came to 5 bases and at J to 9 bases, leaving 18 bases not matched to a gene. The length of the CDR3 is 17 residues. Expressed TCRB transcripts were sequenced because the entire RNA isolate underwent reverse transcription. The average output of naive, central memory and regulatory T cell samples was several million reads. Some clones are missing from TCRdb's copy, which holds only in-frame ones; the method was immunoSEQ multiplex PCR. The sample holds about 360,000 clones, roughly 12% seen once. The V and J genes are TRBV23-1 and TRBJ2-1, with 8 bases that match TRBD1. TRBV23-1 belongs to the ORF category, with a function that is uncertain. This clonotype originated in a man between 18 and 35 years old in good health. Material: naive CD4+ T cells from blood. CDR3 amino acids: CASSKIQAGGLQGEQFF. Written as DNA, the CDR3 is TGCGCCAGCAGTAAGATCCAAGCAGGGGGCTTACAAGGTGAGCAGTTCTTC.